This note documents a single TCR beta chain sequence. There are 13 residues in the CDR3. V lost 7 bases to trimming and J lost 3 bases, with 12 bases between them. This sample is part of a study of blood T cells in healthy people across ages. Across the study: Capturing about one barcoded beta molecule per two T cells was achieved by template switching.

The donors, healthy Caucasians from Russia, were aged roughly 6 to 90. Peripheral blood was drawn, about 9.1 milliliters per donor. Total RNA amounts of at least 6 micrograms were extracted per sample. With a J-beta primer mix and a sample-barcoded 5' primer, a second PCR ran about 6 to 11 cycles. TCRdb fed the 5' RACE reads into MiXCR, producing one record per CDR3 protein. The sample has about 1.8 million distinct CDR3 sequences; 49% are singletons. Sample: blood. The clonotype was recovered from a woman aged 35 to 49 in good health. The J gene is TRBJ1-1, the V gene TRBV12-3 or TRBV12-4, with D hard to call. The CDR3 sequence is CASNPGYHTEAFF. The CDR3 region has the DNA TGTGCCAGCAATCCGGGATACCACACTGAAGCTTTCTTT.